This T cell receptor beta chain was sequenced during a study of T-cell reconstitution after alpha-beta-depleted transplantation in children. Findings and limits, study-wide: Most T-cell counts and diversity one year after the transplant came from T cells that were newly produced. Reported findings indicate that, about two months after transplant, alpha-beta T cells came from several hundred expanded clones, which were derived from non-depleted graft cells.

This clonotype was seen repeatedly, ten times or more. The antigen is undetermined. Using unique molecular identifiers, the investigators prepared the TCRbeta library. Using its own MiXCR run on the PCR reads, TCRdb lists one record per CDR3 protein. The table records some 300,000 distinct CDR3 sequences, 10% of them present only once. The sample in question was PBMCs, obtained before TCRalphabeta/CD19-depleted stem cell transplant. The TCR was taken from a boy in the first two years of life with acute myeloid leukemia, due to receive a stem cell transplant.

In DNA form, the CDR3 reads TGCAGTGCCCGGCCGGAGCGCCATACGCAGTATTTT. Translating gives CSARPERHTQYF. This sequence joins TRBV20-1 and TRBJ2-3; D gene uncertain. V dropped 6 bases and J dropped 7 bases, with 14 bases sitting between them. CDR1 is DFQATT, CDR2 SNEGSKA, per germline (reference sequence). This CDR3 has 12 amino acids.